Each of the 30 T cell receptor beta chains below was sequenced from the same sample in a study of shared clonotypes between healthy human individuals. Method: immunoSEQ multiplex PCR; TCRdb's copy keeps in-frame clones and lacks some. This sample has around 500,000 clones, with roughly 80% found just once. The sequenced sample was PBMCs. The receptors were gathered from a woman between 40 and 55 years old in good health. Some clones in this sample may be carry-over from other donors' samples.

The CDR3 here is CASSLDTRFGYTF. The DNA of the CDR3 is TGCGCCAGCAGCTTGGACACGAGATTTGGCTACACCTTC. V gene TRBV5-1 combines with J gene TRBJ1-2; D is unresolved. CDR1 and CDR2 (germline): SGHRS, YFSETQ. Trimming took 0 bases from V and 7 from J, leaving 10 bases between them. The length of the CDR3 is 13 residues.

The V gene is TRBV7-3, the J gene TRBJ2-2, with TRBD1 as a possible D gene (6 bases). Germline V lookup: CDR1 SGHTA, CDR2 FQGTGA. The CDR3 is made up of 13 amino acids. V lost 5 bases, J lost 5 bases, and 9 bases lay in between. The CDR3 nucleotides are TGTGCCAGCAGCACCACAGGGACCGGGGAGCTGTTTTTT. It translates to CASSTTGTGELFF.

This clone occurred a few times. V usage is TRBV5-1 and J usage is TRBJ2-7; 7 bases are shared with TRBD1. V lost 3 bases to trimming and J lost 2 bases; unmatched junction nucleotides: 11. This CDR3 is 16 amino acids long. Germline lookup yields CDR1 SGHRS and CDR2 YFSETQ. CDR3 sequence reads: CASSWARTGDPYEQYF. CDR3 coding DNA: TGCGCCAGCAGCTGGGCCAGAACAGGGGATCCCTACGAGCAGTACTTC.

Comment on this clone: With a much larger clone just one base away, this may be a read error. The rearrangement uses TRBV28 and TRBJ1-1; D not resolved. The CDR3 totals 12 residues. The germline gives CDR1 MDHEN, CDR2 SYDVKM. V lost 3 bases to trimming and J lost 13 bases, with 15 bases between them. The CDR3 spells CASSFLASVDFF. The CDR3 bases are TGTGCCAGCAGTTTTTTAGCGTCCGTGGATTTCTTT.

This clone was detected only a few times. The rearrangement links TRBV19 to TRBJ2-5, with D tentatively TRBD2 (6 bases). Germline CDR1 is LNHDA and CDR2 is SQIVND (reference sequence). This CDR3 contains 14 residues. V shed 5 bases and J shed 1 base, with 11 bases lying between them. The CDR3 DNA is TGTGCCAGTAGTTCGCGGGACGTCCAAGAGACCCAGTACTTC. Its translation is CASSSRDVQETQYF.

The chain is built from TRBV7-9 and TRBJ2-2; 12 bases line up with TRBD1. Looked up from germline, CDR1 is SEHNR and CDR2 is FQNEAQ (reference sequence). V dropped 5 bases and J dropped 6; count of bases not matched to a gene: 7. CDR3 size: 16 residues. As DNA, the CDR3 is TGTGCCAGCAGCCGAGGGACAGGGGGCATTGCCGGGGAGCTGTTTTTT. Translating it yields CASSRGTGGIAGELFF.

This sequence joins TRBV6-1 and TRBJ2-7; D is possibly TRBD1 or TRBD2 (5 bases each). Germline lookup yields CDR1 MNHNS and CDR2 SASEGT. The CDR3 runs to 13 residues. V lost 5 bases to trimming and J lost 9 bases, with 17 bases between them. The CDR3 coding sequence is TGTGCCAGCAGTCCAATCCCGGGACGATTGCAGTACTTC. Its translation: CASSPIPGRLQYF.

The rearrangement uses TRBV6-5 and TRBJ2-7, with D perhaps TRBD1 (6 bases). In germline, CDR1 is MNHEY, CDR2 SVGAGI. CDR3 length: 13 amino acids. Trimming took 6 bases from V and 3 from J, leaving 12 bases between them. Here the CDR3 DNA reads TGTGCCAGCAGCCGGGACACCAACTACGAGCAGTACTTC. Protein: CASSRDTNYEQYF.

The sample holds a few counts of this clone. This rearrangement joins TRBV13 to TRBJ1-2; TRBD1 aligns across 7 bases. V lost 5 bases and J lost 4; bases outside the gene matches: 7. Germline CDR1 reads PRHDT; CDR2 reads FYEKMQ (reference sequence). CDR3 size: 14 residues. DNA for the CDR3: TGTGCCAGCAGCATTACAGGGGACCCCTATGGCTACACCTTC. Protein: CASSITGDPYGYTF.

This clone appeared a few times. The chain employs TRBV19 and TRBJ2-7; perhaps TRBD2 as D (6 bases). Trimming left V 4 bases short and J 3 bases short, with 13 bases between. Per the germline V gene, CDR1 is LNHDA and CDR2 is SQIVND (reference sequence). The CDR3 sequence is 14 residues long. The CDR3 DNA is TGTGCCAGTAGTACCCCGGGACTTCGCTACGAGCAGTACTTC. Translated: CASSTPGLRYEQYF.

The CDR3 is CASSPGLSLTFNEQFF. For the CDR3, the DNA is TGTGCCAGCTCACCGGGACTTAGCCTAACCTTCAATGAGCAGTTCTTC. The chain joins TRBV18 to TRBJ2-1; maybe TRBD2 (6 bases). Trimming removed 3 bases from V and 6 bases from J, with 18 bases in between. CDR3 length: 16 amino acids. Per germline, CDR1 KGHSH and CDR2 LQKENI.

In its sample, this clone was seen once. The V gene is TRBV28, the J gene TRBJ2-5, with 7 positions matching TRBD2. Looked up from germline, CDR1 is MDHEN and CDR2 is SYDVKM. This CDR3 contains 16 residues. The ends lost 5 bases at V and 0 bases at J; junction bases unmatched: 9. DNA of the CDR3: TGTGCCAGCAGTCCCCGGGACTATCTAAACCAAGAGACCCAGTACTTC. This translates into CASSPRDYLNQETQYF.

In DNA, the CDR3 is TGTGCCATCCGGGAGGGGGATGGCGGAGATACGCAGTATTTT. Translated, it gives CAIREGDGGDTQYF. The chain is built from TRBV10-3 and TRBJ2-3; 8 nucleotides match TRBD2. The CDR3 spans 14 residues. Germline V lookup: CDR1 ENHRY, CDR2 SYGVKD. V shed 8 bases and J 5 bases; nucleotides not matched to a gene: 9.

This rearrangement joins TRBV4-1 to TRBJ1-4; 9 nucleotides agree with TRBD1. Trimming at V came to 0 bases and at J to 7 bases, leaving 12 bases not matched to a gene. The CDR3 totals 18 residues. Germline-derived CDR1 and CDR2 are MGHRA and YSYEKL. DNA for the CDR3: TGCGCCAGCAGCCAAGACCACGGGGCGACAGGGGGTCCTGAAAAACTGTTTTTT. This codes for CASSQDHGATGGPEKLFF.

DNA for the CDR3: TGTGCCAGCAGTTTCCTCAGGGATACGCAGTATTTT. Protein: CASSFLRDTQYF. The chain has TRBV28 and TRBJ2-3, with D hard to call. Trimming removed 3 bases from V and 6 bases from J, with 7 bases in between. The germline V gene has CDR1 MDHEN and CDR2 SYDVKM. The CDR3 spans 12 residues.

The V call is TRBV19, the J call TRBJ2-1; TRBD2 might be the D (6 bases). Deletions cut 7 bases from V and 1 base from J, with 14 bases between. Germline CDR1 is LNHDA and CDR2 is SQIVND (reference sequence). The CDR3 length is 15 residues. The chain's CDR3 is CASTPLGGSYNEQFF. For the CDR3, the DNA is TGTGCCAGTACCCCATTGGGAGGTTCCTACAATGAGCAGTTCTTC.

The chain couples TRBV30 to TRBJ2-1, with a weak D call TRBD2 (6 bases). Germline CDR1 and CDR2: GTSNPN and SVGIG (reference sequence). The V and J ends lost 4 bases and 8 bases respectively, with 15 bases between them. This CDR3 has 13 residues. Here the CDR3 DNA reads TGTGCCTGGAACCTCGGGACTGCCGATGAGCAGTTCTTC. It is translated as CAWNLGTADEQFF.

The V call is TRBV11-2, the J call TRBJ2-5, with 10 bases aligning to TRBD1. The length of the CDR3 is 14 residues. Per the germline V gene, CDR1 is SGHAT and CDR2 is FQNNGV. V lost 3 bases to trimming and J lost 5 bases; unmatched junction nucleotides: 3. In DNA, the CDR3 is TGTGCCAGCAGCTTTGGACAGGGGGTTGAGACCCAGTACTTC. Translating it yields CASSFGQGVETQYF. Full variable domain (outside the CDR3, taken from reference TRBV11-2 and TRBJ2-5): EAGVAQSPRYKIIEKRQSVAFWCNPISGHATLYWYQQILGQGPKLLIQFQNNGVVDDSQLPKDRFSAERLKGVDSTLKIQPAKLEDSAVYLCASSFGQGVETQYFGPGTRLLVL.

The chain links TRBV11-2 to TRBJ2-2, with 7 bases aligning to TRBD1. The germline V gene encodes CDR1 SGHAT and CDR2 FQNNGV. V lost 4 bases to trimming and J lost 4 bases; unmatched junction nucleotides: 6. This CDR3 is 15 amino acids long. CDR3 nucleotides: TGTGCCAGCAGCTCCAACAGGGGCTTCACCGGGGAGCTGTTTTTT. Amino acid sequence: CASSSNRGFTGELFF. The whole variable domain, filled in from reference TRBV11-2 and TRBJ2-2, reads EAGVAQSPRYKIIEKRQSVAFWCNPISGHATLYWYQQILGQGPKLLIQFQNNGVVDDSQLPKDRFSAERLKGVDSTLKIQPAKLEDSAVYLCASSSNRGFTGELFFGEGSRLTVL.

The chain carries TRBV7-6 and TRBJ2-5, with TRBD1 identical over 9 bases. Germline V gene data show CDR1 as SGHVS and CDR2 as FNYEAQ. The junction had 3 bases not matched to a gene; V was cut back by 2 bases and J by 5 bases. This CDR3 is built from 14 residues. CDR3 coding DNA: TGTGCCAGCAGCTTAAACAGGGGGCGTGAGACCCAGTACTTC. Translated, it gives CASSLNRGRETQYF.

This clone was seen more than once but under ten times. The chain links TRBV28 to TRBJ2-5; D might be TRBD2 (6 bases). The CDR3 spans 14 residues. The germline CDR1 and CDR2 sequences are MDHEN and SYDVKM. Trimming shortened V by 6 bases and J by 4 bases, and 15 bases separated the two germline ends. This chain's CDR3 is CASSRRAVAETQYF. CDR3 coding DNA: TGTGCCAGCAGCCGGAGGGCCGTGGCAGAGACCCAGTACTTC. Full variable domain (missing parts from reference TRBV28 and TRBJ2-5): DVKVTQSSRYLVKRTGEKVFLECVQDMDHENMFWYRQDPGLGLRLIYFSYDVKMKEKGDIPEGYSVSREKKERFSLILESASTNQTSMYLCASSRRAVAETQYFGPGTRLLVL.

This clone was detected only once. CDR3 amino acids: CASSPPGSSYNEQFF. DNA of the CDR3: TGTGCCAGCAGCCCACCGGGGAGCTCCTACAATGAGCAGTTCTTC. The chain employs TRBV7-8 and TRBJ2-1, with a weak D call TRBD2 (5 bases). The CDR3 loop spans 15 amino acids. Deletions cut 5 bases from V and 0 bases from J, with 11 bases between. Looked up from germline, CDR1 is SGHVS and CDR2 is FQNEAQ.

The rearrangement joins TRBV18 to TRBJ1-4, with D perhaps matching TRBD1 (6 bases). V gave up 4 bases and J gave up 0 bases, with 12 bases separating them. The germline V gene has CDR1 KGHSH and CDR2 LQKENI. CDR3 length: 16 residues. Here the CDR3 reads CASSLRQATTNEKLFF. CDR3 bases: TGTGCCAGCTCACTCCGACAGGCTACAACTAATGAAAAACTGTTTTTT.

This clone was seen repeatedly, ten times or more. This chain joins TRBV28 and TRBJ2-7, with D possibly being TRBD2 (5 bases). Trimming left V 7 bases short and J 0 bases short, with 13 bases between. The CDR3 extends over 14 amino acids. CDR1 and CDR2 from the germline V gene are MDHEN and SYDVKM. This CDR3 is CASTDGISSYEQYF. The CDR3 coding sequence is TGTGCCAGCACCGACGGGATCTCCTCCTACGAGCAGTACTTC.

The chain carries TRBV4-2 and TRBJ2-1, with D possibly matching TRBD1 (6 bases). CDR3 size: 13 residues. The germline V gene has CDR1 LGHNA and CDR2 YNFKEQ. The germline V and J ends were trimmed by 5 bases and 9 bases, with 14 bases remaining between them. CDR3 residues: CASSAGLGGEQFF. CDR3 DNA sequence: TGTGCCAGCAGCGCCGGATTAGGGGGTGAGCAGTTCTTC.

The chain is built from TRBV29-1 and TRBJ1-1; no clear D. Per the germline V gene, CDR1 is SQVTM and CDR2 is ANQGSEA. This CDR3 is 13 amino acids long. The CDR3 region is CVVLTRGGIEAFF. The DNA of the CDR3 is TGCGTTGTCCTAACCCGGGGTGGGATTGAAGCTTTCTTT.

The chain is built from TRBV15 and TRBJ2-3, with TRBD2 identical over 11 bases. The CDR3 has 17 amino acids. With 2 bases clipped from V and 6 bases from J, the junction kept 10 bases outside the gene matches. CDR1 LNHNV and CDR2 YYDKDF come from the germline V gene (reference sequence). CDR3 DNA sequence: TGTGCCACCAGCAGACGGACTAGCGGGCCTTTGGGGGATACGCAGTATTTT. Protein product: CATSRRTSGPLGDTQYF.

This chain links TRBV5-1 with TRBJ2-1; D may be TRBD2 (5 bases). This CDR3 contains 14 residues. Germline lookup yields CDR1 SGHRS and CDR2 YFSETQ. The V end lost 0 bases, the J end lost 6 bases, and 10 bases lay between the germline ends. The CDR3 loop reads CASSLGGSGNEQFF. Written as DNA, the CDR3 is TGCGCCAGCAGCTTGGGAGGGAGCGGCAATGAGCAGTTCTTC.

The chain carries TRBV19 and TRBJ2-1, with 7 bases that match TRBD2. This CDR3 has 14 residues. Per the germline V gene, CDR1 is LNHDA and CDR2 is SQIVND (reference sequence). Trimming removed 5 bases from V and 3 bases from J; junction bases left unmatched: 4. The CDR3 DNA follows: TGTGCCAGTAGTCTGAGCGGGAACTACAATGAGCAGTTCTTC. Amino acid sequence: CASSLSGNYNEQFF.

V and J are TRBV6-1 and TRBJ2-2; 9 bases align to TRBD2. CDR3 size: 18 residues. CDR1 MNHNS and CDR2 SASEGT come from the germline V gene. The V and J ends lost 3 bases and 3 bases, in that order; junction bases with no gene match: 11. CDR3 amino acids: CASSDLLTGGRDTGELFF. CDR3 nucleotides: TGTGCCAGCAGTGATCTCCTCACGGGCGGGAGGGACACCGGGGAGCTGTTTTTT.